This TCR beta chain appears in the sequencing data of a study of blood T cells in healthy people across ages. This CDR3 has 16 amino acids. CDR1 is SGHTA and CDR2 is FQGNSA in the germline V gene. Unmatched junction bases numbered 11, after V lost 4 bases and J lost 7 bases. Through a sample-barcoded 5' primer and a J-beta primer mix, a second PCR was run for roughly 6 to 12 cycles. One entry per CDR3 protein, called by TCRdb with MiXCR from the 5' RACE reads. This table holds under 1,000,000 distinct CDR3 sequences, 46% found once. The chain links TRBV7-2 to TRBJ2-7; 12 positions agree with TRBD1. The material sequenced was blood. This TCR was recovered from a man older than 75 in good health. The CDR3 DNA follows: TGTGCCAGCAGCTCCAGACCGGGACAGGGGGCTAAGGAGCAGTACTTC. Encoded protein: CASSSRPGQGAKEQYF.